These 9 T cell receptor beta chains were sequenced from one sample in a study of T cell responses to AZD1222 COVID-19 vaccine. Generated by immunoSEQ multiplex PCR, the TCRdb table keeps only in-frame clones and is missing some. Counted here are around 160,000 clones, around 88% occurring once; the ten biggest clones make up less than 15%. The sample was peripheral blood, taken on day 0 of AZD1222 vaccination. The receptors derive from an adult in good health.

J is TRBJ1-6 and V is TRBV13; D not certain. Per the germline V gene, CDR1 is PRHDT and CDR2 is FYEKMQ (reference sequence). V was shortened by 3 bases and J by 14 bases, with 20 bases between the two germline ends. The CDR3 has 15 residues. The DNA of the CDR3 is TGTGCCAGCAGCTTTTTGGCGGCCTCTGGAGTCTCCCTCCACTTT. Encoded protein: CASSFLAASGVSLHF.

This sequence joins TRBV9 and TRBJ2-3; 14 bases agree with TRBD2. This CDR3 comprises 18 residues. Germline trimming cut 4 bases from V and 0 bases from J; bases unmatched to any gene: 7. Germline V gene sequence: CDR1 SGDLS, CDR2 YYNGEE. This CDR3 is CASSFGTSGGLSTDTQYF. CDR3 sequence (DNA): TGTGCCAGCAGCTTTGGGACTAGCGGGGGTCTTAGCACAGATACGCAGTATTTT.

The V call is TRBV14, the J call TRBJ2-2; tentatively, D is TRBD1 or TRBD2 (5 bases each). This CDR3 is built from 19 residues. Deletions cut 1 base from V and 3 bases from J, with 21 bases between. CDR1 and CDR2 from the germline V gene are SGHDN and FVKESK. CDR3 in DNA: TGTGCCAGCAGCCAAGGAAGGGGTTTTGGGGGAGTCGACACCGGGGAGCTGTTTTTT. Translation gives CASSQGRGFGGVDTGELFF.

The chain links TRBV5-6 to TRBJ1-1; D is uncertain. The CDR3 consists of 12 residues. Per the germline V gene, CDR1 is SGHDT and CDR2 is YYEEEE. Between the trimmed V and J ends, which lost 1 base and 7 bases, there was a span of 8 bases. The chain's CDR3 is CASSLWENEAFF. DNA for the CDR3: TGTGCCAGCAGCTTGTGGGAGAATGAAGCTTTCTTT.

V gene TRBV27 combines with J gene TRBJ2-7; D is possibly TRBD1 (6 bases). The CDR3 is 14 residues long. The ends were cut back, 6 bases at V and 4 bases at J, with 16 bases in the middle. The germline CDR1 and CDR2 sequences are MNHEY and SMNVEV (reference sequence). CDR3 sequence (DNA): TGTGCCAGCAGGATTCCGGGACAAACTTACGAGCAGTACTTC. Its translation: CASRIPGQTYEQYF.

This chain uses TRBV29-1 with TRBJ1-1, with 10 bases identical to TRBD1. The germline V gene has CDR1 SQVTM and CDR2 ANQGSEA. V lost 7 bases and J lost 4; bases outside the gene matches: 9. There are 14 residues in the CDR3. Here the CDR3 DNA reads TGCAGCGCGAAGGGGACAGGGGAAATCACTGAAGCTTTCTTT. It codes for CSAKGTGEITEAFF.

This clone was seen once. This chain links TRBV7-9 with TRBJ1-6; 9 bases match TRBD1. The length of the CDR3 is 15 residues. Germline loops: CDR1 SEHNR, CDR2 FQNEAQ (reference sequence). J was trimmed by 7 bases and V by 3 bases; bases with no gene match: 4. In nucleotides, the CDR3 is TGTGCCAGCAGCTTTGAACAGGGGGCGAATTCACCCCTCCACTTT. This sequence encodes CASSFEQGANSPLHF. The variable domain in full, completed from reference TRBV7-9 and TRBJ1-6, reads DTGVSQNPRHKITKRGQNVTFRCDPISEHNRLYWYRQTLGQGPEFLTYFQNEAQLEKSRLLSDRFSAERPKGSFSTLEIQRTEQGDSAMYLCASSFEQGANSPLHFGNGTRLTVT.

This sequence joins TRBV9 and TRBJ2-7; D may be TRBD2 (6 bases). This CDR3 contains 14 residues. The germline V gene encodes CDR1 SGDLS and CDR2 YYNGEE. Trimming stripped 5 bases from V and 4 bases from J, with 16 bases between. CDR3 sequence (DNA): TGTGCCAGCAGTACCGGGACTGACCTTTACGAGCAGTACTTC. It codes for CASSTGTDLYEQYF.

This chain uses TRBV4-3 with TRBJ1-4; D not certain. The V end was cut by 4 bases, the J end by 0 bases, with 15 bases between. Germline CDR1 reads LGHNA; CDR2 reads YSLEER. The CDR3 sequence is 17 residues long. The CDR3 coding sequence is TGCGCCAGCAGCCGGTCTTACGGGAGTTCAACTAATGAAAAACTGTTTTTT. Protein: CASSRSYGSSTNEKLFF.